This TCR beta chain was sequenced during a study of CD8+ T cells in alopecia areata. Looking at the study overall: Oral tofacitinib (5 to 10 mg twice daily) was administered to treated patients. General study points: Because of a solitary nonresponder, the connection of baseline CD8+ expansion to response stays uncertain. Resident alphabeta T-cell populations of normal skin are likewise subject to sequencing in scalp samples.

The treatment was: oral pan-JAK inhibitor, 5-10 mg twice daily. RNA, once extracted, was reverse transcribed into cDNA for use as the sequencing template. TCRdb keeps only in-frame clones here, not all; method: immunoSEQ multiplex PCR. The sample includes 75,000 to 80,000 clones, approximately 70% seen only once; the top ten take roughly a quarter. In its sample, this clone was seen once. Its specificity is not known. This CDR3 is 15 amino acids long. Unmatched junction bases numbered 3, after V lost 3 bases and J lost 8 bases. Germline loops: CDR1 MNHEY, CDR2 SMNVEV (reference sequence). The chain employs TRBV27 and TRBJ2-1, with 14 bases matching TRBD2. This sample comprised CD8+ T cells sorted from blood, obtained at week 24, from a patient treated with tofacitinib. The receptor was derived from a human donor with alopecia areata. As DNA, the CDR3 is TGTGCCAGCAGTTTCGGGACTAGCGGGAGCTATGAGCAGTTCTTC. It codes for CASSFGTSGSYEQFF.